This T cell receptor beta chain was observed in a study of radiotherapy plus CTLA-4 blockade in lung cancer. Study-wide background: Disease control was achieved by just over 30% of patients, and objective responses by 18%. General study points: Per reports, early blood T cell clone dynamics, plus interferon-beta, forecast response most strongly. Some TCR clones had been derived from tumors. These clones expanded in peripheral blood after radiotherapy plus ipilimumab.

TCRdb's table, derived via immunoSEQ multiplex PCR, lists solely in-frame clones and lacks some. The sample lists about 120,000 clones, 85% to 90% occurring once. Germline V lookup: CDR1 SGHRS, CDR2 YFSETQ. V shed 7 bases and J shed 2 bases, with 16 bases lying between them. There are 14 residues in the CDR3. About this clone: Antigen specificity is unknown.

Each patient with chemo-refractory metastatic non-small-cell lung cancer was treated with focal radiation plus CTLA-4 blockade using ipilimumab. V and J are TRBV5-1 and TRBJ2-7; no reliable D call. The clonotype comes from a human donor with non-small cell lung cancer that progressed on radiotherapy plus ipilimumab. The source material was peripheral blood, sampled from a patient treated with radiotherapy plus ipilimumab. CDR3 sequence reads: CASRTLTFPYEQYF. DNA for the CDR3: TGCGCCAGCCGGACCCTGACTTTCCCCTACGAGCAGTACTTC.